The 5 T cell receptor beta chains presented below share a single source sample, sequenced in a study of control samples from healthy donors and cancer patients (dated by TCRdb to between 2020 and 2021). Receptors were amplified or captured by the immunoSEQ multiplex PCR assay. TCRdb limited this immuneACCESS table to in-frame rearrangements with V and J called. A share of clones is missing; checked studies link under half to unresolved V genes, and the rest is unexplained. The table for this sample lists some 87,000 clones; roughly 89% of them were counted only once. The top ten clones comprise around a sixth of the sample. The sequenced sample was blood. These receptors all come from a man younger than 40 in good health.

This clone has a single count. The rearrangement uses TRBV5-1 and TRBJ2-3; D may be TRBD2 (6 bases). The length of the CDR3 is 16 residues. Trimming pared 5 bases from V and 5 bases from J, leaving 21 bases between. Germline V gene data show CDR1 as SGHRS and CDR2 as YFSETQ. In DNA form, the CDR3 reads TGCGCCAGCAGTAGGGCTAGCGACTTATCAGGAGATACGCAGTATTTT. It yields the protein CASSRASDLSGDTQYF.

This clone was picked up a small number of times. The chain employs TRBV2 and TRBJ1-6; the D gene is possibly TRBD1 (5 bases). The CDR3 is 18 residues long. V dropped 5 bases and J dropped 0 bases, with 17 bases sitting between them. In germline, CDR1 is SNHLY, CDR2 FYNNEI. CDR3: CASSSGRDLSSYNSPLHF. CDR3 DNA sequence: TGTGCCAGCAGTTCCGGACGGGACCTGAGCTCCTATAATTCACCCCTCCACTTT.

The genes are TRBV27 and TRBJ2-7, with 7 positions matching TRBD1. CDR1 MNHEY and CDR2 SMNVEV come from the germline V gene (reference sequence). Trimming took 2 bases from V and 2 from J; bases not matched to a gene: 9. The CDR3 contains 16 residues. Here the CDR3 reads CASSLVTGNGPYEQYF. CDR3 nucleotide sequence: TGTGCCAGCAGTTTAGTGACAGGGAACGGCCCCTACGAGCAGTACTTC.

In this sample, this clone turned up once. This chain connects TRBV7-2 to TRBJ1-1, with D unresolved. From germline, CDR1 is SGHTA and CDR2 FQGNSA. Trimming stripped 3 bases from V and 5 bases from J, with 10 bases between. CDR3 length: 13 residues. The CDR3 DNA reads as TGTGCCAGCAGCTTTCAAGGGCTGACTGAAGCTTTCTTT. Its protein is CASSFQGLTEAFF.

The chain couples TRBV7-9 to TRBJ2-7; tentative D call: TRBD1 (5 bases). This CDR3 spans 14 amino acids. V shed 3 bases and J shed 2 bases, with 11 bases lying between them. The germline CDR1 and CDR2 sequences are SEHNR and FQNEAQ (reference sequence). Written as DNA, the CDR3 is TGTGCCAGCAGCTTTTCAGGGATCGCCTACGAGCAGTACTTC. Amino acids: CASSFSGIAYEQYF.